The table lists the clone carrying this TCR beta chain with many counts. No antigen is known for it. This CDR3 is 12 amino acids long. Germline V gene data show CDR1 as SEHNR and CDR2 as FQNEAQ (reference sequence). The V and J ends lost 3 bases and 3 bases respectively, with 6 bases between them. The sample is drawn from a study of identical twins. Study-wide results and limits: The more abundant beta clonotypes in cord blood had fewer insertions, and memory repertoires did not show this.

Each donor (without exception) was a healthy Caucasian. Template switching created a universal primer site, and the cDNA included unique molecular identifiers. TCRdb analysed the 5' RACE reads with MiXCR anew, one entry per CDR3 protein. The sample lists hundreds of thousands of distinct CDR3 sequences, around 6.8% occurring once. Another study also made use of these data, one on yellow fever vaccine responses in identical twins.

The rearrangement joins TRBV7-9 to TRBJ2-7; tentative D call: TRBD1 (5 bases). The TCR sequence derives from a young woman in good health. Specimen: memory (CD45RO+) T cells sorted from blood. The CDR3 loop is CASSFDSYEQYF. The CDR3 DNA follows: TGTGCCAGCAGCTTTGACAGCTACGAGCAGTACTTC.